A single T cell receptor beta chain is shown here with its context. Its antigen target is currently unknown. No quality values exist for individual bases; no much larger clone is one base distant. The data derive from a study of molecular identifiers for immune sequencing clone quantification listed by TCRdb under 2018. About the study as a whole: In a replicate experiment, RNA from roughly 20,000 or 100,000 naive CD8 T cells was split into five aliquots, four of which were sequenced. This methods study benchmarked molecular-identifier clustering-based TCR repertoire sequencing (MIDCIRS) and TCR RNA copy counting, using CD8 T cells to do so.

Overall results and qualifications from the work: In CMV-specific effector cells, over 97% of molecules were held by clones above 20 RNA copies, whereas under 1% of molecules were held by such clones in naive cells. Modeling gave about 3.2 recovered TCR RNA copies per cell versus around 9.9 by digital PCR, implying about 30% capture efficiency. Identical TCR molecules sharing a barcode could cause highly expanded clone sizes to be underestimated. The naive libraries included spiked-in Jurkat TCR RNA (approximately 11 copies' worth), and this RNA is not part of the donor repertoire. A single cell's worth of spiked-in Jurkat TCR RNA was reported detectable even among about 1.1 million naive CD8 T cells. When barcode sub-clustering was left out, chimeric consensus sequences inflated TCR diversity, with chimeras reaching as high as 47%.

Library preparation was by PCR. Sequencing instrument: NextSeq 500. Bulk TCR libraries were generated as previously described, with the TCR primers listed in Table S5 used. Purification of total RNA was performed with the Qiagen AllPrep DNA/RNA kit. Reads from multiple sequencing runs of the same library were pooled before analysis. The paper's data handling went like this. Reads were retained only if an exact TCR constant sequence was present, and the retained reads were trimmed to 150 nt and grouped according to their 12-nt molecular barcodes. Within each barcode group, reads were sub-clustered at a 15% Levenshtein threshold, and quality-weighted consensus sequences were built per RNA molecule. Non-functional sequences were excluded, and lower-count sequences lying one edit away from another sequence were also excluded. Barcode sub-clusters with fewer than 20% of the maximum read count were removed, based on fitting two negative binomial distributions. TCRdb passed the public sequencing reads through fastp at Q25 and MiXCR, retaining productive beta sequences. Rows are combined by CDR3 protein, so each entry shows the most common genes and DNA. The V and J calls and clone size are TCRdb's, not the authors'. Recorded for this sample are about half a million distinct CDR3 sequences; under 30% of them occurred a single time. Under 0.8% of the sample comes from the top ten.

Libraries of naive CD8 T cells were generated from roughly 20,000 to 1,000,000 sorted cells, with 10%, 30% or 50% of the purified RNA used. Naive CD8 T cells were FACS-sorted as CD8+CD4-CCR7+CD45RA+ on a BD FACSAria II into RLT Plus buffer. To test detection sensitivity, Jurkat RNA equivalent to under 12 TCR copies was spiked into samples of roughly 19,000-1,000,000 naive CD8 T cells. Enrichment of CD8 T cells was done with RosetteSep CD8+ T Cell Enrichment Cocktail plus Ficoll-Paque, and ACK red cell lysis came afterward. This clonotype was obtained from a human donor in good health. Some libraries in this study had Jurkat cell RNA spiked in. Sequenced input: naive CD8+ T cells from blood, with Jurkat cell RNA spiked in. The intended sense of this specimen's cell subset or site label: FACS-sorted CD8+CD4-CCR7+CD45RA+ naive T cells.

This receptor has the CDR3 CASSQEDLSYTDTQYF. The nucleotide sequence is given as TGTGCCAGCAGCCAGGAGGACCTCTCCTACACAGATACGCAGTATTTT. The rearrangement joined TRBV14 to TRBJ2-3, with TRBD2 perhaps the D gene, on 5 matching bases. Cut back by 3 bases and 2 bases, the V and J ends lie 15 bases apart. The CDR3 runs 16 residues from the cysteine to the phenylalanine. The entry retains the CDR3 DNA only, 48 bases that are in frame from base 1. According to the germline V gene, CDR1 reads SGHDN and CDR2 reads FVKESK.